A single sample gave rise to the 4 T cell receptor beta chains below, sequenced in a study of regulatory T cells in long-lasting Graves disease. The time point is: persistent/refractory GD, antithyroid drugs over 5 years with positive TRAb. RNA extracted from PBMCs served as the sequencing template. Researchers made TCR beta libraries by using iRepertoire HTBI primers and running Arm-PCR on CDR3 regions. From the multiplex PCR reads, TCRdb called clonotypes with MiXCR, one entry per CDR3 protein. The sample has a few hundred thousand distinct CDR3 sequences; 20% to 25% are singletons. This specimen was peripheral blood mononuclear cells (PBMCs), taken when the disease was refractory, from a patient treated with antithyroid drugs. The receptors stem from a female donor with Graves disease.

This clonotype has more than one count but fewer than ten. This rearrangement joins TRBV6-5 to TRBJ1-2; possible D gene TRBD1, 6 bases. V lost 0 bases and J 3 bases, leaving 8 bases between the germline ends. CDR1 and CDR2 (germline): MNHEY, SVGAGI. The CDR3 sequence is 14 residues long. The CDR3 protein is CASSYSGGDYGYTF. DNA for the CDR3: TGTGCCAGCAGTTACTCAGGGGGGGACTATGGCTACACCTTC.

This clonotype was found once. V and J are TRBV20-1 and TRBJ2-5; perhaps D is TRBD1 or TRBD2 (6 bases each). V lost 5 bases, J lost 5 bases, and 18 bases lay in between. The CDR3 has 14 residues. The germline CDR1 and CDR2 sequences are DFQATT and SNEGSKA (reference sequence). The CDR3 loop reads CSAGRTARLETQYF. In DNA form, the CDR3 reads TGCAGTGCTGGGAGGACAGCGAGGCTGGAGACCCAGTACTTC.

This clonotype appeared a few times. A much larger clone sits a single nucleotide away, making a read error possible. This chain uses TRBV2 with TRBJ2-5; D might be TRBD1 (5 bases). The V end was cut by 9 bases, the J end by 3 bases, with 11 bases between. The CDR3 is made up of 12 amino acids. Germline V CDR1 and CDR2: SNHLY, FYNNEI. CDR3 loop: CARGASEETQYF. The CDR3 nucleotides read TGTGCCAGAGGGGCTAGTGAAGAGACCCAGTACTTC.

As to this clonotype: A much larger clone lies one base from this, so it may be a read error. The V call is TRBV6-1, the J call TRBJ2-5; D not resolved. The germline gives CDR1 MNHNS, CDR2 SASEGT. The CDR3 totals 12 residues. In DNA, the CDR3 is TGTGCCAGCAGTGGGACGTCGGTGACCCAGAACTTC. Residues: CASSGTSVTQNF.